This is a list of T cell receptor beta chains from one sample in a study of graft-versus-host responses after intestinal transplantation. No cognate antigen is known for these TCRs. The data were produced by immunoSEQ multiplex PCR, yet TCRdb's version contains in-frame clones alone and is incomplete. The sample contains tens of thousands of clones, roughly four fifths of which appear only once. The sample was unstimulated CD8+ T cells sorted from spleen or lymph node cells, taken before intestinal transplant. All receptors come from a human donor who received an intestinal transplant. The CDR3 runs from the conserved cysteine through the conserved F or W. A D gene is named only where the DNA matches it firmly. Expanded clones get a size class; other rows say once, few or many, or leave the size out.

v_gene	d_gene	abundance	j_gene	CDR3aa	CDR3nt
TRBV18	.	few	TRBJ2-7	CASSPIGGYEQYF	TGTGCCAGCTCACCAATAGGGGGGTACGAGCAGTACTTC
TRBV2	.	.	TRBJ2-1	CASSGGYLGYNEQFF	TGTGCCAGCAGTGGTGGCTATCTCGGATACAATGAGCAGTTCTTC
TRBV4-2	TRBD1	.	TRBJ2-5	CASSQRQTGELRKYF	TGTGCCAGCAGCCAACGCCAAACAGGGGAACTAAGAAAGTACTTC
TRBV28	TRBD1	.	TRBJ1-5	CATAQGADQPQHF	TGTGCCACCGCACAGGGGGCGGATCAGCCCCAGCATTTT
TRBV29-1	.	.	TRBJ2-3	CSVSESTDTQYF	TGCAGCGTTTCCGAGAGCACAGATACGCAGTATTTT
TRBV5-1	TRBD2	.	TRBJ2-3	CASSLAGGGADTQYF	TGCGCCAGCAGCTTGGCGGGGGGTGGCGCAGATACGCAGTATTTT
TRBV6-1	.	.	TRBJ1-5	CASSAFPGLLVPSNQPQHF	TGTGCCAGCAGTGCATTCCCGGGACTTCTCGTTCCTAGCAATCAGCCCCAGCATTTT
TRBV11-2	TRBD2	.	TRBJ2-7	CASSLGTSGTEQYF	TGTGCCAGCAGCTTAGGGACTAGCGGGACCGAGCAGTACTTC
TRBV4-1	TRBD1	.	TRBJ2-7	CASSFKTGDREQYF	TGCGCCAGCAGCTTTAAGACAGGGGACCGCGAGCAGTACTTC
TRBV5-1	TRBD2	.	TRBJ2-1	CASSLSGTSGGHEQFF	TGCGCCAGCAGCCTATCCGGGACTAGCGGGGGCCATGAGCAGTTCTTC